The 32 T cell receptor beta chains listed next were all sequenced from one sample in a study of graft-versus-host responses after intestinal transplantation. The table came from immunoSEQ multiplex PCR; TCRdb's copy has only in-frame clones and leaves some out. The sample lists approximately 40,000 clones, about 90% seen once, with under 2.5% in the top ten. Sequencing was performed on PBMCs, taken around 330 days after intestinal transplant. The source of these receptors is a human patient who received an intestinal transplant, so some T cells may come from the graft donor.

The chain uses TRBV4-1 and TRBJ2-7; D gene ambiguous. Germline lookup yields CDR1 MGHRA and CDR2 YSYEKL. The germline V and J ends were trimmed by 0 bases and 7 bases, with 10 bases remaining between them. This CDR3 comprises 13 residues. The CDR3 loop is CASSQDPDREQYF. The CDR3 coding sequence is TGCGCCAGCAGCCAAGATCCCGACCGAGAGCAGTACTTC.

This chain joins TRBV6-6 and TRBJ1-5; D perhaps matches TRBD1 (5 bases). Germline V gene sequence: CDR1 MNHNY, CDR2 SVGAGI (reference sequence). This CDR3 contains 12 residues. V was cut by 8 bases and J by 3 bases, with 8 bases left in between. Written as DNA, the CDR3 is TGTGCCAGCGACAGCATCAATCAGCCCCAGCATTTT. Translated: CASDSINQPQHF.

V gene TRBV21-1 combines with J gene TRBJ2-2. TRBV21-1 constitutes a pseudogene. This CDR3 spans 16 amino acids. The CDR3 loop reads CASSAGHRINTGELFF. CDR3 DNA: TGTGCCAGCAGCGCGGGACACCGTATAAACACCGGGGAGCTGTTTTTT.

CDR3 sequence: CASSQDGTGSTDTQYF. CDR3 in DNA: TGCGCCAGCAGCCAAGACGGGACAGGCAGCACAGATACGCAGTATTTT. The chain joins TRBV4-1 to TRBJ2-3; 8 positions agree with TRBD1. The junction had 2 bases not matched to a gene; V was cut back by 0 bases and J by 0 bases. The CDR3 length is 16 residues. CDR1 and CDR2 from the germline V gene are MGHRA and YSYEKL.

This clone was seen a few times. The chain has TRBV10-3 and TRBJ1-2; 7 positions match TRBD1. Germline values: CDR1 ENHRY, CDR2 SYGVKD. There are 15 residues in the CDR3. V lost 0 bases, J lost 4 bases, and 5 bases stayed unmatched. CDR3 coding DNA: TGTGCCATCAGTGAGTCCCCGGGACAGTCCTATGGCTACACCTTC. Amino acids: CAISESPGQSYGYTF.

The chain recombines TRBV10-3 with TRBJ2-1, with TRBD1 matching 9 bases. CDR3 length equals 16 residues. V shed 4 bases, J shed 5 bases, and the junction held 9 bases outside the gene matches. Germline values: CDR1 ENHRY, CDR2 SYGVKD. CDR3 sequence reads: CAISAEQGAFDNEQFF. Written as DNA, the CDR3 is TGTGCCATCAGTGCGGAACAGGGGGCGTTTGACAATGAGCAGTTCTTC.

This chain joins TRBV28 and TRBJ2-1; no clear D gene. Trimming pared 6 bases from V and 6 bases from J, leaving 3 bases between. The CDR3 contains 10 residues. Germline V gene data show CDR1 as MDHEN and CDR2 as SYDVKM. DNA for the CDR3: TGTGCCAGCAGCCTCAATGAGCAGTTCTTC. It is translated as CASSLNEQFF.

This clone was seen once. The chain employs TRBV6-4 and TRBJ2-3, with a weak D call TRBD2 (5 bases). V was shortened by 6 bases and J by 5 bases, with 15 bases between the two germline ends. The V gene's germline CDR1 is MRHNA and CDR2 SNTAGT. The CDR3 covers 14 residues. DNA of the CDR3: TGTGCCAGCAGCGTGGACGGTCGGGGAGATACGCAGTATTTT. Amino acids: CASSVDGRGDTQYF.

This CDR3 is CASRQSSGNTIYF. Here the CDR3 DNA reads TGTGCCAGCAGACAGAGCTCTGGAAACACCATATATTTT. The V call is TRBV2, the J call TRBJ1-3, with D uncertain. This CDR3 comprises 13 residues. Trimming shortened V by 6 bases and J by 0 bases, and 6 bases separated the two germline ends. CDR1 and CDR2 from the germline V gene are SNHLY and FYNNEI.

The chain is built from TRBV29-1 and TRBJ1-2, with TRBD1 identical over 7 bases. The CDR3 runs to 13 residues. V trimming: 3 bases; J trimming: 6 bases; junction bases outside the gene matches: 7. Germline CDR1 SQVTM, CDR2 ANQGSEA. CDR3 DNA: TGCAGCGTTGAGGGGCGACAGGGCGATGGCTACACCTTC. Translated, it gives CSVEGRQGDGYTF.

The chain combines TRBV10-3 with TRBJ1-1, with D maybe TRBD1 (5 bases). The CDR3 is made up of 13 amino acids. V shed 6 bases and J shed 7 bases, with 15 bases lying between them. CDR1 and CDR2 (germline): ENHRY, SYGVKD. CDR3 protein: CAIRWGTGDEAFF. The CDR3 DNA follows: TGTGCCATCAGGTGGGGGACCGGGGATGAAGCTTTCTTT.

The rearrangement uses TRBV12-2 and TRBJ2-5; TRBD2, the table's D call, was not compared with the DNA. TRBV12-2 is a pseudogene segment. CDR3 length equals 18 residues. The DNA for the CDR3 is TGTGCAAGTCGCTTAGGTCCGGGACTAGCGGGCTCTCAAGAGACCCAGTACTTC. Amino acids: CASRLGPGLAGSQETQYF.

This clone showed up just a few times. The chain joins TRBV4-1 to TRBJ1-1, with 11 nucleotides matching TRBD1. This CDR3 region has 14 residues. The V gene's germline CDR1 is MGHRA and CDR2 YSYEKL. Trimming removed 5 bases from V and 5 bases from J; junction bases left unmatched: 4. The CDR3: CASSFGQGATEAFF. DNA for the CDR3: TGCGCCAGCAGCTTCGGACAGGGGGCGACTGAAGCTTTCTTT.

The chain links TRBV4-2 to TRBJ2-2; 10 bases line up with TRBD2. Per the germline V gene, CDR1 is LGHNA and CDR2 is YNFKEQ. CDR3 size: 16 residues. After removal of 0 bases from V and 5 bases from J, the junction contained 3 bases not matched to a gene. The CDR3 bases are TGTGCCAGCAGCCAAGAAACTAGCGGGGTGACCGGGGAGCTGTTTTTT. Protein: CASSQETSGVTGELFF.

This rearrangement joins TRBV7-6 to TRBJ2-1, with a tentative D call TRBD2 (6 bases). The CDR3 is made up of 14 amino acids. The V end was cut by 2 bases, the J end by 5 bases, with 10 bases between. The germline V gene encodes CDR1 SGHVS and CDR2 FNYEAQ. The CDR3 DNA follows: TGTGCCAGCAGCTTACGAGCGGGCAACAATGAGCAGTTCTTC. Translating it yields CASSLRAGNNEQFF.

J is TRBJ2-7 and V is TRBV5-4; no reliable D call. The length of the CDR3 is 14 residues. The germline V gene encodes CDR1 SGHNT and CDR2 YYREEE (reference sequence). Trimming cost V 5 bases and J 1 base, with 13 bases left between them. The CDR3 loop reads CASRPDPGSYEQYF. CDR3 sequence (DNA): TGTGCCAGCAGGCCAGACCCAGGATCCTACGAGCAGTACTTC.

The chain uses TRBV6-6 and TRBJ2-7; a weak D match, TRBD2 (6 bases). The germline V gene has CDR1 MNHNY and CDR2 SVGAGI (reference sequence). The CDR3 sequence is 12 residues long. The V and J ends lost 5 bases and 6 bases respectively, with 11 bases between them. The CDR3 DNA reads TGTGCCAGCAGTACCGGGACTGCCGAGCAGTACTTC. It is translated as CASSTGTAEQYF.

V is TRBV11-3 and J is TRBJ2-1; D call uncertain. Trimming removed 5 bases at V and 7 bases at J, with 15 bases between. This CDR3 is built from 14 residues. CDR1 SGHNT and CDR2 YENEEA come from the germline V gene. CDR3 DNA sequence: TGTGCCAGCAGCGTTACCGCCGTCTCTAATGAGCAGTTCTTC. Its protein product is CASSVTAVSNEQFF.

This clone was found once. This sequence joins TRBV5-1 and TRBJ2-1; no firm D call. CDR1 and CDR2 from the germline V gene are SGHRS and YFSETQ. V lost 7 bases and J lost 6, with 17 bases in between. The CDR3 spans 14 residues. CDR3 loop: CASSLGEAVNEQFF. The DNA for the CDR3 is TGCGCCAGCTCGCTCGGCGAGGCGGTCAATGAGCAGTTCTTC. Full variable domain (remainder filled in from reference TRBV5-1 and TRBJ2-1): KAGVTQTPRYLIKTRGQQVTLSCSPISGHRSVSWYQQTPGQGLQFLFEYFSETQRNKGNFPGRFSGRQFSNSRSEMNVSTLELGDSALYLCASSLGEAVNEQFFGPGTRLTVL.

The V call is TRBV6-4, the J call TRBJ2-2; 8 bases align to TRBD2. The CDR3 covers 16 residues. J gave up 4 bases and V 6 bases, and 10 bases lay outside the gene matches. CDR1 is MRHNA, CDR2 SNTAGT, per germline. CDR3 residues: CASSAAGTRSTGELFF. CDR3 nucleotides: TGTGCCAGCAGCGCGGCCGGGACTAGGAGCACCGGGGAGCTGTTTTTT.

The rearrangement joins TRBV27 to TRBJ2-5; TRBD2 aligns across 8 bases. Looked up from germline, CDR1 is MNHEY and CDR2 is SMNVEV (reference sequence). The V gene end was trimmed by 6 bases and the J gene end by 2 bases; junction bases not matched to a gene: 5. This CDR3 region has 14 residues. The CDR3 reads CASRPAGAQETQYF. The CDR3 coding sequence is TGTGCCAGCAGGCCAGCGGGGGCTCAAGAGACCCAGTACTTC.

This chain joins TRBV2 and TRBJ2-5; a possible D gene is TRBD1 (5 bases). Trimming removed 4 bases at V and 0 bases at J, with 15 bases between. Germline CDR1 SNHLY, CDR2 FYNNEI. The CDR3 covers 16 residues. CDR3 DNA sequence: TGTGCCAGCAGTGGGGCAGGGCTACTGTACCAAGAGACCCAGTACTTC. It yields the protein CASSGAGLLYQETQYF.

In DNA, the CDR3 is TGCGCCAGCAGCCATCTCACAGGGGGTAGGACAAACACCATATATTTT. Its translation: CASSHLTGGRTNTIYF. The rearrangement uses TRBV4-1 and TRBJ1-3, with 8 bases fitting TRBD1. The CDR3 extends over 16 amino acids. The germline gives CDR1 MGHRA, CDR2 YSYEKL. V was clipped by 3 bases and J by 6 bases; unmatched bases: 10.

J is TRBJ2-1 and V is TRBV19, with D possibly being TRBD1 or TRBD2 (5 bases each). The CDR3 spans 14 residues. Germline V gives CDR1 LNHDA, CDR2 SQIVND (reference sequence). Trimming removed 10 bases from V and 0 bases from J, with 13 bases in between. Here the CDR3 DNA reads TGTGCCATAGGAGAGGGGAGCTCCTACAATGAGCAGTTCTTC. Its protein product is CAIGEGSSYNEQFF. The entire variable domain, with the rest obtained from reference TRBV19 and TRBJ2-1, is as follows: DGGITQSPKYLFRKEGQNVTLSCEQNLNHDAMYWYRQDPGQGLRLIYYSQIVNDFQKGDIAEGYSVSREKKESFPLTVTSAQKNPTAFYLCAIGEGSSYNEQFFGPGTRLTVL.

The CDR3 here is CAWRGASGRASSSYEQYF. In nucleotides, the CDR3 is TGTGCCTGGAGAGGCGCTAGCGGGAGGGCCTCAAGCTCCTACGAGCAGTACTTC. The rearrangement links TRBV30 to TRBJ2-7; 12 bases agree with TRBD2. After removal of 3 bases from V and 0 bases from J, the junction contained 12 bases not matched to a gene. CDR1 and CDR2 from the germline V gene are GTSNPN and SVGIG (reference sequence). The CDR3 totals 18 residues.

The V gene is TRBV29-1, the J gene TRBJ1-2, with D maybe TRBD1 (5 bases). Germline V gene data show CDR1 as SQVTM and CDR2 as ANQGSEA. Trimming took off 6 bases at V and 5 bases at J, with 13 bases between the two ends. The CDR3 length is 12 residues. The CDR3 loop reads CSVWGVDYGYTF. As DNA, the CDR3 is TGCAGCGTCTGGGGCGTCGATTATGGCTACACCTTC. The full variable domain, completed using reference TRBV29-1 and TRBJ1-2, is SAVISQKPSRDICQRGTSLTIQCQVDSQVTMMFWYRQQPGQSLTLIATANQGSEATYESGFVIDKFPISRPNLTFSTLTVSNMSPEDSSIYLCSVWGVDYGYTFGSGTRLTVV.

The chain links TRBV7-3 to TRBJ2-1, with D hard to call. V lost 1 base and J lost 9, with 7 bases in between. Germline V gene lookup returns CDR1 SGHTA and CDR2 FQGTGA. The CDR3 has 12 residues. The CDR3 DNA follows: TGTGCCAGCAGCTTAATCCGTGGTGAGCAGTTCTTC. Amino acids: CASSLIRGEQFF.

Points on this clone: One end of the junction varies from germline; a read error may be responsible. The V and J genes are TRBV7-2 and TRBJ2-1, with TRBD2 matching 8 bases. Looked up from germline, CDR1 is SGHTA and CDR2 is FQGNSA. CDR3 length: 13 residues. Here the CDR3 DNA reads TGTGCCATCAGCGGGAGCTCCTACAATGAGCAGTTCTTC. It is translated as CAISGSSYNEQFF. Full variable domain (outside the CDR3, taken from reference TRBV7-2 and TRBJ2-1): GAGVSQSPSNKVTEKGKDVELRCDPISGHTALYWYRQSLGQGLEFLIYFQGNSAPDKSGLPSDRFSAERTGGSVSTLTIQRTQQEDSAVYLCAISGSSYNEQFFGPGTRLTVL.

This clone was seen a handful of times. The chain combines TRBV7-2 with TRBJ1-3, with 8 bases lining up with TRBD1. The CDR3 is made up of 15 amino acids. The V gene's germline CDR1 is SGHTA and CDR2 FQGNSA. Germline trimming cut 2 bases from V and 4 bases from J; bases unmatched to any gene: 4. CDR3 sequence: CASSLTGTGGNTIYF. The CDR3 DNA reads TGTGCCAGCAGCTTAACAGGGACAGGAGGAAACACCATATATTTT.

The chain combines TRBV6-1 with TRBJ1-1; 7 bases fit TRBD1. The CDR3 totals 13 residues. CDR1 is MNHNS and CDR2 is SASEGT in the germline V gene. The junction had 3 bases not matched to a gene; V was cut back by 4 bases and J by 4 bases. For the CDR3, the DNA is TGTGCCAGCAGTGTGACAGGGTGCACTGAAGCTTTCTTT. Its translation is CASSVTGCTEAFF.

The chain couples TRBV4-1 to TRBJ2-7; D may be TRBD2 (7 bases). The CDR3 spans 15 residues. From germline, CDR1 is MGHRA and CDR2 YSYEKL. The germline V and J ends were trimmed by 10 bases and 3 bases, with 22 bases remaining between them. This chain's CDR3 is CATKPTAGAYYEQYF. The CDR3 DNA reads TGCGCCACCAAACCCACCGCGGGGGCTTACTACGAGCAGTACTTC.

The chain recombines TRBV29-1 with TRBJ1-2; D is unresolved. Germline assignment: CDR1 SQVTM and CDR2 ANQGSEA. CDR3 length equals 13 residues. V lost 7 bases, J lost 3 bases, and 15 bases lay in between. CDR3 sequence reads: CSALRGSDYGYTF. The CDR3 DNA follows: TGCAGCGCCCTCCGGGGAAGTGACTATGGCTACACCTTC. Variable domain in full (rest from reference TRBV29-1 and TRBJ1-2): SAVISQKPSRDICQRGTSLTIQCQVDSQVTMMFWYRQQPGQSLTLIATANQGSEATYESGFVIDKFPISRPNLTFSTLTVSNMSPEDSSIYLCSALRGSDYGYTFGSGTRLTVV.